This T cell receptor beta chain was profiled in a study of control samples from healthy donors and cancer patients. Assay: immunoSEQ multiplex PCR; the TCRdb copy retains only in-frame clones and omits some. This table has 90,000 or so clones, about 89% appearing once. Trimming cost V 5 bases and J 5 bases, with 6 bases left between them. Germline loops: CDR1 ENHRY, CDR2 SYGVKD. This CDR3 region has 11 residues. The rearrangement uses TRBV10-3 and TRBJ1-1; no clear D gene. The TCR originated in a woman between 55 and 75 years old in good health. Sequenced material: blood. This CDR3 is CAISSETEAFF. CDR3 nucleotides: TGTGCCATCAGTTCAGAGACTGAAGCTTTCTTT.